Following are 7 T cell receptor beta chains from one sample sequenced in a study of neurological immune-mediated disorders. This sample's time point: longitudinal time-point 2. TCRdb reanalysed the 5' RACE reads using MiXCR and keeps one entry per CDR3 protein. The data show 65,000 to 95,000 distinct CDR3 sequences, 5% to 6.5% seen once. The sequenced material came from PBMCs. The receptors stem from a woman aged 55 to 70 with multiple sclerosis.

This clonotype showed up many times. The CDR3 coding sequence is TGTGCCAGCAGTCGACAGGGGGTCTACGAGCAGTACTTC. Its translation is CASSRQGVYEQYF. V and J are TRBV25-1 and TRBJ2-7, with 9 bases fitting TRBD1. There are 13 residues in the CDR3. CDR1 is MGHDK and CDR2 is SYGVNS in the germline V gene. Trimming removed 5 bases from V and 3 bases from J; junction bases left unmatched: 2.

The sample holds many counts of this clonotype. This rearrangement joins TRBV11-2 to TRBJ2-1, with 11 bases that match TRBD2. V lost 0 bases, J lost 0 bases, and 7 bases stayed unmatched. This CDR3 has 19 residues. Germline loops: CDR1 SGHAT, CDR2 FQNNGV. DNA for the CDR3: TGTGCCAGCAGCTTAGATCCCCGACTAGCGGGAAACTCCTACAATGAGCAGTTCTTC. Translated: CASSLDPRLAGNSYNEQFF.

The J gene is TRBJ2-5, the V gene TRBV27, with D perhaps matching TRBD1 (5 bases). The CDR3 extends over 14 amino acids. The V end lost 11 bases, the J end lost 2 bases, and 18 bases lay between the germline ends. CDR1 is MNHEY and CDR2 is SMNVEV in the germline V gene (reference sequence). The CDR3 loop reads CAVSPHRIQETQYF. CDR3 DNA: TGTGCCGTCAGTCCACACAGGATACAAGAGACCCAGTACTTC.

This clonotype occurred many times. J is TRBJ1-4 and V is TRBV20-1, with D possibly being TRBD1 (5 bases). V dropped 6 bases and J dropped 0 bases, with 14 bases sitting between them. CDR3 length: 15 residues. Germline V gives CDR1 DFQATT, CDR2 SNEGSKA (reference sequence). CDR3 DNA sequence: TGCAGTGCCACCGACAGAGATGCAACTAATGAAAAACTGTTTTTT. This encodes CSATDRDATNEKLFF.

In its sample, this clonotype was seen many times. The V call is TRBV27, the J call TRBJ2-3; possible D gene TRBD2, 7 bases. Trimming took 2 bases from V and 6 from J, leaving 15 bases between them. This CDR3 is 15 amino acids long. Germline V gene sequence: CDR1 MNHEY, CDR2 SMNVEV (reference sequence). In DNA, the CDR3 is TGTGCCAGCAGTTTAAGGTTCGGGGGGCAGGATACGCAGTATTTT. Protein product: CASSLRFGGQDTQYF.

In its sample, this clonotype ranks as medium-sized. V and J are TRBV5-1 and TRBJ2-6, with D maybe TRBD2 (5 bases). CDR3 size: 16 residues. Germline CDR1 SGHRS, CDR2 YFSETQ. V was trimmed by 4 bases and J by 0 bases, leaving 11 bases between them. CDR3 in amino acids: CASSLRGSSGANVLTF. In DNA form, the CDR3 reads TGCGCCAGCAGCCTCCGAGGGAGCTCTGGGGCCAACGTCCTGACTTTC.

In this sample, this clonotype turned up a few times. The chain couples TRBV7-9 to TRBJ2-3; weak D call: TRBD2 (6 bases). Germline V gives CDR1 SEHNR, CDR2 FQNEAQ (reference sequence). Trimming cost V 3 bases and J 5 bases, with 12 bases left between them. This CDR3 spans 14 amino acids. The CDR3 DNA is TGTGCCAGCAGCTTGACGGGGGTTGGAGATACGCAGTATTTT. It is translated as CASSLTGVGDTQYF.